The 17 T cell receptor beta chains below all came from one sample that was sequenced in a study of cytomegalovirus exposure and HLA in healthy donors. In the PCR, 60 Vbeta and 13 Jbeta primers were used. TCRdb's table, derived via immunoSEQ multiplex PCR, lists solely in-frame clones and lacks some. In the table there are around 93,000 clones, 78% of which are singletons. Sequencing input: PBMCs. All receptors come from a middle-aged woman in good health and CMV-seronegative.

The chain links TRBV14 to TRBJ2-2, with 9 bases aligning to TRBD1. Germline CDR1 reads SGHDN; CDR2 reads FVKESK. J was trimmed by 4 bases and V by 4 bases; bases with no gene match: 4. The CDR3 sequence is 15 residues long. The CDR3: CASSRDRELTGELFF. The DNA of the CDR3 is TGTGCCAGCAGCCGGGACAGGGAACTCACCGGGGAGCTGTTTTTT.

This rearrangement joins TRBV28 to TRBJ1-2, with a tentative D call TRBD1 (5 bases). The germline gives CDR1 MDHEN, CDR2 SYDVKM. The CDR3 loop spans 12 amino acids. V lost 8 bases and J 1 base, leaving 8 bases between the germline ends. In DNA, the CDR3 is TGTGCCAGCGTCAGGGATAACTATGGCTACACCTTC. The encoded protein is CASVRDNYGYTF.

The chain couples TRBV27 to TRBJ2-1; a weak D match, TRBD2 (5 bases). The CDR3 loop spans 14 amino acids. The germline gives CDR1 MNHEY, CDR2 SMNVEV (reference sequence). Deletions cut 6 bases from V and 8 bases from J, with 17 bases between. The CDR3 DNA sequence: TGTGCCAGCAGCTTCTGGCGGGCTAAGGATGAGCAGTTCTTC. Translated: CASSFWRAKDEQFF.

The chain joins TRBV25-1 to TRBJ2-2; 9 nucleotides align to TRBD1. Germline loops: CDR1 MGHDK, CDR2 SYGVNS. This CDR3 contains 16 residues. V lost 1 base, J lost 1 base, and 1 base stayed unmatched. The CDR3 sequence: CASSEWGQGNTGELFF. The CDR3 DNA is TGTGCCAGCAGTGAATGGGGACAGGGGAACACCGGGGAGCTGTTTTTT.

DNA for the CDR3: TGTGCCATCAGCGGGACAGGCTCCTACGAGCAGTACTTC. Protein sequence: CAISGTGSYEQYF. The rearrangement uses TRBV10-3 and TRBJ2-7; 8 positions match TRBD1. Unmatched junction bases numbered 1, after V lost 6 bases and J lost 0 bases. The length of the CDR3 is 13 residues. The V gene's germline CDR1 is ENHRY and CDR2 SYGVKD.

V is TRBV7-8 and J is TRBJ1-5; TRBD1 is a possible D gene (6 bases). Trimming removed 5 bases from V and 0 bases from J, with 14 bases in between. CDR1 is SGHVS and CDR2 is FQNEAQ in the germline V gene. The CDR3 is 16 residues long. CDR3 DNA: TGTGCCAGCAGCCCCCACAGGGAGCCTAGCAATCAGCCCCAGCATTTT. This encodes CASSPHREPSNQPQHF.

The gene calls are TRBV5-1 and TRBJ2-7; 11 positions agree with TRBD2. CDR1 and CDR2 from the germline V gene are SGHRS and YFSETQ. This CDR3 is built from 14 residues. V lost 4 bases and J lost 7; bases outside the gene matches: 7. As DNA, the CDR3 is TGCGCCAGCAGCCCCCCGCTAGCGGGAGGAGAGCAGTACTTC. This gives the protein CASSPPLAGGEQYF.

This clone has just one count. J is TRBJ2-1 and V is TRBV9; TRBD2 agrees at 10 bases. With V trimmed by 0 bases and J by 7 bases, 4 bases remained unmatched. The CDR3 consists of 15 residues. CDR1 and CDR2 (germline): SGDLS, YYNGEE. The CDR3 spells CASSVETSGENEQFF. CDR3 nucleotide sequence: TGTGCCAGCAGCGTAGAAACTAGCGGGGAAAATGAGCAGTTCTTC.

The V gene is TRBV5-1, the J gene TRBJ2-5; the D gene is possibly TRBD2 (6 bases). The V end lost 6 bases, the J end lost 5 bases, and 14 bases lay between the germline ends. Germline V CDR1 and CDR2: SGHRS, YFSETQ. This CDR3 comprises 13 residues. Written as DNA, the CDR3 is TGCGCCAGCACCCAGGGAGGCCCGGAGACCCAGTACTTC. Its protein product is CASTQGGPETQYF. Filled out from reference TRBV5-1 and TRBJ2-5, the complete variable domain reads KAGVTQTPRYLIKTRGQQVTLSCSPISGHRSVSWYQQTPGQGLQFLFEYFSETQRNKGNFPGRFSGRQFSNSRSEMNVSTLELGDSALYLCASTQGGPETQYFGPGTRLLVL.

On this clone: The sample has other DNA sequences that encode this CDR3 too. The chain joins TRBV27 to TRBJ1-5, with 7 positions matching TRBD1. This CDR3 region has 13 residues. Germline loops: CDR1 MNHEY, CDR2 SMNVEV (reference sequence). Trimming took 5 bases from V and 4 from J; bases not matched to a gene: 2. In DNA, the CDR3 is TGTGCCAGCAGTCTACAGGGGAATCAGCCCCAGCATTTT. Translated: CASSLQGNQPQHF.

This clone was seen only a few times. CDR3 nucleotide sequence: TGTGCCAGCAGTCTCACCCAGGGGGGCGAGACCCAGTACTTC. This translates into CASSLTQGGETQYF. This sequence joins TRBV6-5 and TRBJ2-5; TRBD1 might be the D (7 bases). Germline CDR1 reads MNHEY; CDR2 reads SVGAGI. V lost 5 bases to trimming and J lost 5 bases, with 15 bases between them. The CDR3 totals 14 residues.

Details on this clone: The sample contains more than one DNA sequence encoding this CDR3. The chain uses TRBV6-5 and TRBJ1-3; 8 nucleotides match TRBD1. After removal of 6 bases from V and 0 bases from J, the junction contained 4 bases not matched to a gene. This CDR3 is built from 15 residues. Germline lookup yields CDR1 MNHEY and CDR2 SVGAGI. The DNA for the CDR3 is TGTGCCAGCAGGGGGACAGGAAGCTCTGGAAACACCATATATTTT. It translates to CASRGTGSSGNTIYF.

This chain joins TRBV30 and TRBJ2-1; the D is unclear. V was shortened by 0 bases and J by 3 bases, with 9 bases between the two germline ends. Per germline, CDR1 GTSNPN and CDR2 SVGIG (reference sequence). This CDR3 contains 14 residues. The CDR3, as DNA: TGTGCCTGGAGTGTGGCGGCCAACTACAATGAGCAGTTCTTC. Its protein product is CAWSVAANYNEQFF.

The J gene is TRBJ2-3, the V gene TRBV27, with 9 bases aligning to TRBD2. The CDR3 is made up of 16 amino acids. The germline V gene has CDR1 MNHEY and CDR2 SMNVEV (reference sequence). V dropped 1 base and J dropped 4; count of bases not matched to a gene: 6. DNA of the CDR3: TGTGCCAGCAGTTTATATAGCGGGAGTGTCGCAGATACGCAGTATTTT. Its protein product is CASSLYSGSVADTQYF.

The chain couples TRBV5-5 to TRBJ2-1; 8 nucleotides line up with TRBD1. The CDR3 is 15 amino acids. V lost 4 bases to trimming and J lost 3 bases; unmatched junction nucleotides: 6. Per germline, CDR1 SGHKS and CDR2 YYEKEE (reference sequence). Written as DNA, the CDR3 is TGTGCCAGCAGCCCGACGGACAGGGACTACAATGAGCAGTTCTTC. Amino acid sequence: CASSPTDRDYNEQFF.

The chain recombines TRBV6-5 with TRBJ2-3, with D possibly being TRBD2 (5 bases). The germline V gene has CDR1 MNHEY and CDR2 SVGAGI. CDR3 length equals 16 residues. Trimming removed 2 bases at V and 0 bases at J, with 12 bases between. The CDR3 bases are TGTGCCAGCAGTTACAGGAGGTTCTCTAGCACAGATACGCAGTATTTT. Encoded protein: CASSYRRFSSTDTQYF.

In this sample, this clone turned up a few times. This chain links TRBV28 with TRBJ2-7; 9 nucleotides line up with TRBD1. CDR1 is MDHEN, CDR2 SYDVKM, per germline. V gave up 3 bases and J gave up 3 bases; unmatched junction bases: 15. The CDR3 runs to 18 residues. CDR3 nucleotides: TGTGCCAGCAGTTTTCCGTCCGGGACAGGGATTCCCCGCTACGAGCAGTACTTC. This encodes CASSFPSGTGIPRYEQYF.